Listed below are T cell receptor beta chains from one sample, sequenced in a study of cytomegalovirus exposure and HLA in healthy donors. The protocol was immunoSEQ multiplex PCR, while the TCRdb copy is restricted to in-frame clones and leaves out a portion. Found here are 200,000 or so clones, around 73% of them singletons; the top ten hold about 2.8%. Sequences were obtained from PBMCs. Receptors were obtained from a woman in her twenties or thirties in good health and CMV-seronegative. Each CDR3 is given with its conserved first and last residue. The order of the fields is D gene, V gene, J gene, clone size, CDR3 protein, CDR3 DNA. The D gene is left open where the match is weak. Expanded clones are given a class, and other clones once, few, many or no size at all.

d_gene: TRBD2
v_gene: TRBV7-6
j_gene: TRBJ2-2
abundance: NA
CDR3aa: CASSWPGLKNTGELFF
CDR3nt: TGTGCCAGCAGCTGGCCGGGACTAAAGAACACCGGGGAGCTGTTTTTT

d_gene: TRBD1
v_gene: TRBV6-1
j_gene: TRBJ1-5
abundance: few
CDR3aa: CASSVDRATAQPQHF
CDR3nt: TGTGCCAGCAGTGTCGACAGGGCGACGGCTCAGCCCCAGCATTTT

d_gene: NA
v_gene: TRBV28
j_gene: TRBJ2-7
abundance: NA
CDR3aa: CASTTTGTFPWEQYF
CDR3nt: TGTGCCAGCACCACAACCGGGACATTCCCTTGGGAGCAGTACTTC

d_gene: TRBD1
v_gene: TRBV5-1
j_gene: TRBJ1-6
abundance: NA
CDR3aa: CASSLDRGQPPLHF
CDR3nt: TGCGCCAGCAGCTTGGACAGGGGCCAGCCACCCCTCCACTTT

d_gene: NA
v_gene: TRBV11-2
j_gene: TRBJ2-5
abundance: NA
CDR3aa: CASSFSERETQYF
CDR3nt: TGTGCCAGCAGCTTTTCAGAAAGAGAGACCCAGTACTTC

d_gene: TRBD2
v_gene: TRBV11-2
j_gene: TRBJ2-7
abundance: NA
CDR3aa: CASSLAGLASSQYF
CDR3nt: TGTGCCAGCAGCTTAGCTGGACTAGCATCCTCGCAGTACTTC

d_gene: NA
v_gene: TRBV5-5
j_gene: TRBJ2-7
abundance: NA
CDR3aa: CASSLRDSYEQYF
CDR3nt: TGTGCCAGCAGCCTCCGAGACTCCTACGAGCAGTACTTC

d_gene: NA
v_gene: TRBV6-6
j_gene: TRBJ2-3
abundance: NA
CDR3aa: CASTTQGGSTDTQYF
CDR3nt: TGTGCCAGCACCACCCAAGGGGGAAGCACAGATACGCAGTATTTT

d_gene: TRBD1
v_gene: TRBV28
j_gene: TRBJ1-1
abundance: NA
CDR3aa: CASSFPQGVTEAFF
CDR3nt: TGTGCCAGCAGTTTCCCGCAGGGGGTTACTGAAGCTTTCTTT

d_gene: TRBD2
v_gene: TRBV6-5
j_gene: TRBJ2-1
abundance: NA
CDR3aa: CASSYLASGRYNEQFF
CDR3nt: TGTGCCAGCAGCTACCTTGCTAGCGGGCGCTACAATGAGCAGTTCTTC

d_gene: NA
v_gene: TRBV6-1
j_gene: TRBJ2-7
abundance: NA
CDR3aa: CASSEWAGSYEQYF
CDR3nt: TGTGCCAGCAGTGAATGGGCAGGGTCCTACGAGCAGTACTTC

d_gene: NA
v_gene: TRBV5-1
j_gene: TRBJ2-7
abundance: NA
CDR3aa: CASSLARGKGYEQYF
CDR3nt: TGCGCCAGCAGCTTGGCTCGGGGGAAAGGGTACGAGCAGTACTTC

d_gene: TRBD1
v_gene: TRBV6-5
j_gene: TRBJ1-2
abundance: NA
CDR3aa: CASRLTGSGYTF
CDR3nt: TGTGCCAGCAGGCTGACAGGGTCTGGCTACACCTTC

d_gene: NA
v_gene: TRBV15
j_gene: TRBJ2-7
abundance: NA
CDR3aa: CATSRDPLGPQYF
CDR3nt: TGTGCCACCAGCAGAGATCCCTTGGGGCCCCAGTACTTC

d_gene: TRBD1
v_gene: TRBV28
j_gene: TRBJ1-4
abundance: NA
CDR3aa: CASSRQGANEKLFF
CDR3nt: TGTGCCAGCAGTCGACAGGGGGCTAATGAAAAACTGTTTTTT

d_gene: TRBD2
v_gene: TRBV6-1
j_gene: TRBJ2-1
abundance: NA
CDR3aa: CASSAGTRGVVGQFF
CDR3nt: TGTGCCAGCAGCGCCGGGACTAGGGGAGTGGTGGGGCAGTTCTTC

d_gene: TRBD1
v_gene: TRBV7-9
j_gene: TRBJ2-2
abundance: NA
CDR3aa: CASSLGTGMFF
CDR3nt: TGTGCCAGCAGCTTAGGGACAGGAATGTTTTTT

d_gene: NA
v_gene: TRBV10-2
j_gene: TRBJ2-1
abundance: NA
CDR3aa: CASSQLRGGALFEQFF
CDR3nt: TGCGCCAGCAGCCAACTAAGGGGGGGGGCCCTTTTTGAGCAGTTCTTC

d_gene: TRBD1
v_gene: TRBV9
j_gene: TRBJ1-4
abundance: few
CDR3aa: CASSTQTGANEKLFF
CDR3nt: TGTGCCAGCAGCACCCAGACAGGGGCTAATGAAAAACTGTTTTTT

d_gene: TRBD1
v_gene: TRBV7-4
j_gene: TRBJ1-1
abundance: NA
CDR3aa: CASSTWGKTGDCTEAFF
CDR3nt: TGTGCCAGCAGCACCTGGGGGAAAACAGGGGATTGTACTGAAGCTTTCTTT

d_gene: TRBD1
v_gene: TRBV4-1
j_gene: TRBJ2-7
abundance: NA
CDR3aa: CASNLRDRGSYEQYF
CDR3nt: TGCGCCAGCAACCTCCGGGACAGGGGTTCCTACGAGCAGTACTTC

d_gene: TRBD1
v_gene: TRBV6-1
j_gene: TRBJ1-5
abundance: few
CDR3aa: CASSGRDRGRNQPQHF
CDR3nt: TGTGCCAGCAGTGGAAGGGACAGGGGAAGGAATCAGCCCCAGCATTTT

d_gene: NA
v_gene: TRBV19
j_gene: TRBJ2-7
abundance: NA
CDR3aa: CATSRGSYEQYF
CDR3nt: TGTGCCACTTCCAGGGGTTCCTACGAGCAGTACTTC

d_gene: TRBD2
v_gene: TRBV5-5
j_gene: TRBJ2-7
abundance: NA
CDR3aa: CASSQDPGGSGGGEQYF
CDR3nt: TGTGCCAGCAGCCAAGATCCGGGGGGTAGCGGGGGTGGCGAGCAGTACTTC

d_gene: NA
v_gene: TRBV5-1
j_gene: TRBJ2-3
abundance: NA
CDR3aa: CASSLHSGTDTQYF
CDR3nt: TGCGCCAGCAGCTTGCATAGCGGAACAGATACGCAGTATTTT

d_gene: NA
v_gene: TRBV6-1
j_gene: TRBJ2-3
abundance: once
CDR3aa: CASSVRFPGTDTQYF
CDR3nt: TGTGCCAGCAGTGTTCGTTTCCCTGGCACAGATACGCAGTATTTT

d_gene: NA
v_gene: TRBV2
j_gene: TRBJ2-3
abundance: NA
CDR3aa: CASRIASGEGTQYF
CDR3nt: TGTGCCAGTCGCATAGCCTCGGGTGAGGGTACGCAGTATTTT

d_gene: NA
v_gene: TRBV15
j_gene: TRBJ2-2
abundance: few
CDR3aa: CATSRERVGGELFF
CDR3nt: TGTGCCACCAGCAGAGAGCGGGTGGGCGGGGAGCTGTTTTTT

d_gene: TRBD1
v_gene: TRBV18
j_gene: TRBJ1-4
abundance: NA
CDR3aa: CASSRTRQGANEKLFF
CDR3nt: TGTGCCAGCTCACGGACAAGACAGGGAGCTAATGAAAAACTGTTTTTT

d_gene: TRBD2
v_gene: TRBV4-2
j_gene: TRBJ2-1
abundance: NA
CDR3aa: CASSQRGGSGNEQFF
CDR3nt: TGTGCCAGCAGCCAACGGGGGGGTTCCGGGAATGAGCAGTTCTTC

d_gene: NA
v_gene: TRBV19
j_gene: TRBJ2-7
abundance: few
CDR3aa: CASSPRVSYEQYF
CDR3nt: TGTGCCAGTAGCCCCAGGGTCTCCTACGAGCAGTACTTC

d_gene: TRBD2
v_gene: TRBV10-2
j_gene: TRBJ2-7
abundance: NA
CDR3aa: CASSSTSGGNEQYF
CDR3nt: TGCGCCAGCAGTTCGACTAGCGGGGGGAACGAGCAGTACTTC

d_gene: NA
v_gene: TRBV15
j_gene: TRBJ2-7
abundance: few
CDR3aa: CATSGRWSTNFYEQYF
CDR3nt: TGTGCCACCAGCGGTCGCTGGTCGACAAACTTCTACGAGCAGTACTTC

d_gene: TRBD1
v_gene: TRBV28
j_gene: TRBJ1-5
abundance: NA
CDR3aa: CASSSTGGNQPQHF
CDR3nt: TGTGCCAGCAGCTCAACAGGGGGAAATCAGCCCCAGCATTTT

d_gene: TRBD1
v_gene: TRBV6-1
j_gene: TRBJ1-1
abundance: few
CDR3aa: CASRFRQGYTEAFF
CDR3nt: TGTGCCAGCAGATTTAGACAGGGGTACACTGAAGCTTTCTTT

d_gene: TRBD1
v_gene: TRBV4-2
j_gene: TRBJ2-1
abundance: NA
CDR3aa: CASSQGDRVDNEQFF
CDR3nt: TGTGCCAGCAGCCAAGGGGACAGGGTCGACAATGAGCAGTTCTTC

d_gene: NA
v_gene: TRBV9
j_gene: TRBJ2-7
abundance: NA
CDR3aa: CASSPGDDYEQYF
CDR3nt: TGTGCCAGCAGCCCGGGGGACGACTACGAGCAGTACTTC

d_gene: NA
v_gene: TRBV6-5
j_gene: TRBJ2-1
abundance: NA
CDR3aa: CASSYLEQGFGNEQFF
CDR3nt: TGTGCCAGCAGTTACTTGGAACAGGGCTTTGGCAATGAGCAGTTCTTC

d_gene: NA
v_gene: TRBV7-9
j_gene: TRBJ2-7
abundance: NA
CDR3aa: CASSLSVRPEQYF
CDR3nt: TGTGCCAGCAGCTTATCAGTCCGTCCCGAGCAGTACTTC

d_gene: TRBD1
v_gene: TRBV13
j_gene: TRBJ2-7
abundance: NA
CDR3aa: CASSLGGWTGGGYEQYF
CDR3nt: TGTGCCAGCAGCTTAGGAGGCTGGACAGGGGGCGGATACGAGCAGTACTTC

d_gene: TRBD1
v_gene: TRBV4-1
j_gene: TRBJ2-1
abundance: few
CDR3aa: CASSQVRTGSYNEQFF
CDR3nt: TGCGCCAGCAGCCAAGTACGGACAGGGTCCTACAATGAGCAGTTCTTC

d_gene: NA
v_gene: TRBV12-1
j_gene: TRBJ2-1
abundance: once
CDR3aa: CASRGGASEQFF
CDR3nt: TGTGCCAGCAGAGGAGGGGCTTCGGAGCAGTTCTTC

d_gene: TRBD1
v_gene: TRBV27
j_gene: TRBJ1-1
abundance: NA
CDR3aa: CASRPTGFDTEAFF
CDR3nt: TGTGCCAGCAGACCGACAGGGTTTGACACTGAAGCTTTCTTT

d_gene: TRBD2
v_gene: TRBV11-2
j_gene: TRBJ2-1
abundance: NA
CDR3aa: CASSLSRLAGAWNEQFF
CDR3nt: TGTGCCAGCAGCTTATCCAGACTAGCGGGGGCGTGGAATGAGCAGTTCTTC

d_gene: TRBD2
v_gene: TRBV9
j_gene: TRBJ2-7
abundance: NA
CDR3aa: CASSVAGGAHEQYF
CDR3nt: TGTGCCAGCAGCGTAGCGGGAGGGGCCCACGAGCAGTACTTC

d_gene: NA
v_gene: TRBV7-2
j_gene: TRBJ1-5
abundance: NA
CDR3aa: CASSFQVDSNQPQHF
CDR3nt: TGTGCCAGCAGCTTTCAGGTGGATAGCAATCAGCCCCAGCATTTT

d_gene: NA
v_gene: TRBV11-1
j_gene: TRBJ2-7
abundance: few
CDR3aa: CASSFSRSYEQYF
CDR3nt: TGTGCCAGCAGCTTTTCGAGGTCGTACGAGCAGTACTTC

d_gene: NA
v_gene: TRBV5-1
j_gene: TRBJ1-5
abundance: NA
CDR3aa: CASSLGQDNQPQHF
CDR3nt: TGCGCCAGCAGCTTGGGACAGGATAATCAGCCCCAGCATTTT